This T cell receptor beta chain was retrieved from a study of cytomegalovirus exposure and HLA in healthy donors. General study results and limits: HLA alleles showed associations with approximately 15,000 TCR beta sequences in a later analysis, at a 0.05 false discovery rate. TCR beta chains associated with HLA were, in a later analysis, more clonally expanded than equally common others.

Of note for this clone: Antigen unknown.

The CDR3 runs 15 residues. Unmatched junction bases numbered 10, after V lost 5 bases and J lost 7 bases. Germline V gene lookup returns CDR1 MDHEN and CDR2 SYDVKM. The PCR employed 60 Vbeta primers together with 13 Jbeta primers. Method: immunoSEQ multiplex PCR; TCRdb's copy keeps in-frame clones and lacks some. Its table records 93,000 or so clones. The chain couples TRBV28 to TRBJ2-7; the match to TRBD2 covers 11 bases. The sequencing sample was made of PBMCs. This TCR was recovered from a man aged 40-50 years in good health and CMV-seronegative. The CDR3: CASSPGLAGELEQYF. CDR3 nucleotides: TGTGCCAGCAGTCCCGGACTAGCGGGTGAGTTGGAGCAGTACTTC.